This T cell receptor beta chain is drawn from a study of cytomegalovirus exposure and HLA in healthy donors. Study-level points and caveats: Looking again later, the authors saw that most CMV-associated TCR beta chains seemed HLA-restricted. There was a cluster of highly shared sequence variants that was likely a sequencing artifact.

PCR amplification relied on 60 Vbeta primers (plus 13 Jbeta primers). How the authors handled the data: Among the unique TCR beta chains that a later analysis counted, 80 million to 100 million in all, about 12 million were shared. Libraries were prepared by immunoSEQ multiplex PCR; TCRdb keeps only in-frame clonotypes and omits some of them. Clone size and V and J calls were adopted from that table, with D and trimming inferred from the DNA. The table shows about 280,000 clones, with 70% to 90% occurring only once. Healthy individuals who donated bone marrow served as the donors. Worth noting for this clone: Antigen unknown.

With 0 bases removed from V and 5 bases from J, the gap between germline ends came to 7 bases. The CDR3 loop spans 14 amino acids. Germline values: CDR1 ENHRY, CDR2 SYGVKD. The V call is TRBV10-3, the J call TRBJ2-2, with D unresolved. The source material was PBMCs. The source of this sequence is a woman in her late teens or twenties in good health and CMV-seronegative. CDR3 sequence reads: CAISESPRTGELFF. CDR3 bases: TGTGCCATCAGTGAGTCCCCTCGGACCGGGGAGCTGTTTTTT.